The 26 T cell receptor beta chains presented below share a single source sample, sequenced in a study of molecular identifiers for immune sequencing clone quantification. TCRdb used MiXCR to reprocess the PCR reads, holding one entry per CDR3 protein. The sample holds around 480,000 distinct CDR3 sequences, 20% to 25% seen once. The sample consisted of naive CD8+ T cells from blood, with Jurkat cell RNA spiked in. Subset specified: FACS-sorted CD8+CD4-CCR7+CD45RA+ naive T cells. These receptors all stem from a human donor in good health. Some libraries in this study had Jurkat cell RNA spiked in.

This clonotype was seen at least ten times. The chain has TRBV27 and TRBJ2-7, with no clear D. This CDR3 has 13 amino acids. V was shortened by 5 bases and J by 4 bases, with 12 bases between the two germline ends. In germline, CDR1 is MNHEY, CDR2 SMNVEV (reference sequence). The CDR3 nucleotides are TGTGCCAGCAGTGTTGGCCATTTGTACGAGCAGTACTTC. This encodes CASSVGHLYEQYF.

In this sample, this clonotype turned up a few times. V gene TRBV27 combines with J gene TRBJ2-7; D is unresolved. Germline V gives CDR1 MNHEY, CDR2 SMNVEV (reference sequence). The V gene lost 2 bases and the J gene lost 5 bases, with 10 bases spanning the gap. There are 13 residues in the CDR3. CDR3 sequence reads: CASSLTLIHEQYF. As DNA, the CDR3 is TGTGCCAGCAGTTTAACTCTGATTCACGAGCAGTACTTC.

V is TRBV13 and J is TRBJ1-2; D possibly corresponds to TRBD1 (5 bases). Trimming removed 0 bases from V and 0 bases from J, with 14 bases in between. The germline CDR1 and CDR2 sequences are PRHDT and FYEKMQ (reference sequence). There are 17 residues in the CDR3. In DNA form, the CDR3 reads TGTGCCAGCAGCTTAGGGACAGCCGAAGCGACTAACTATGGCTACACCTTC. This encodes CASSLGTAEATNYGYTF.

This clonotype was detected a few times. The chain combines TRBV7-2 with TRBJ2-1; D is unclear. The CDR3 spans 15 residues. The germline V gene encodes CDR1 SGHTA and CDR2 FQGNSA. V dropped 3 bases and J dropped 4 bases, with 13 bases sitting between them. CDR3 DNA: TGTGCCAGCAGCTTGATAGGGTCACCATACAATGAGCAGTTCTTC. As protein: CASSLIGSPYNEQFF.

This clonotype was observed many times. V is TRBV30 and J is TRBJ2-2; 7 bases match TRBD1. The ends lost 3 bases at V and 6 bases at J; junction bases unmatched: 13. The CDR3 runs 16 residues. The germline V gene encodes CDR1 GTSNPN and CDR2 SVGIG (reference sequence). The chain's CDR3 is CAWSQPGPRGPGELFF. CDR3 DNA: TGTGCCTGGAGCCAACCGGGCCCTAGGGGGCCCGGGGAGCTGTTTTTT. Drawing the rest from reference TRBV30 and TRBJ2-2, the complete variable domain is SQTIHQWPATLVQPVGSPLSLECTVEGTSNPNLYWYRQAAGRGLQLLFYSVGIGQISSEVPQNLSASRPQDRQFILSSKKLLLSDSGFYLCAWSQPGPRGPGELFFGEGSRLTVL.

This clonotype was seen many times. CDR3 region: CASSHLQETQYF. In DNA, the CDR3 is TGCGCCAGCAGCCACCTCCAAGAGACCCAGTACTTC. This chain links TRBV4-1 with TRBJ2-5; D gene uncertain. Germline CDR1 MGHRA, CDR2 YSYEKL. V lost 3 bases to trimming and J lost 1 base, with 3 bases between them. The CDR3 has 12 residues.

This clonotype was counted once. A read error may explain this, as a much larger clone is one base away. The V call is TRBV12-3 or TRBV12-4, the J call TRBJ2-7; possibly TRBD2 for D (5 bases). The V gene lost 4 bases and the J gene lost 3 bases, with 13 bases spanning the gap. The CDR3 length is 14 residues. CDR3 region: CASSSYGVSYEQYF. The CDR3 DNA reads TGTGCCAGCAGTTCGTACGGGGTGAGCTACGAGCAGTACTTC.

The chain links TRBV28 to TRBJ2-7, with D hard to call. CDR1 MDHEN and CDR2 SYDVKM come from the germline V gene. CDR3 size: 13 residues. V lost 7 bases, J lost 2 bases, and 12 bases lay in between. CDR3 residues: CASNIQRTYEQYF. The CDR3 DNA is TGTGCCAGCAACATACAGAGAACCTACGAGCAGTACTTC.

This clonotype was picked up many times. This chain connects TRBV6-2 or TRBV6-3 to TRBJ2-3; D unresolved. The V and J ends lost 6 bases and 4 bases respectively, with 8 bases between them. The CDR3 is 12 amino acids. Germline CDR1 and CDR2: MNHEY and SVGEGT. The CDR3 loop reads CASSGRSDTQYF. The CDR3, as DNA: TGTGCCAGCAGCGGGCGGTCAGATACGCAGTATTTT.

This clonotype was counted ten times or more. The CDR3 DNA sequence: TGTGCCACCAGTCTGGCGGGAGTTTCCAATGAGCAGTTCTTC. As protein: CATSLAGVSNEQFF. The gene calls are TRBV24-1 and TRBJ2-1, with TRBD2 identical over 7 bases. The V gene's germline CDR1 is KGHDR and CDR2 SFDVKD. The J segment lost 6 bases and the V segment lost 6 bases, leaving 7 bases of the junction unmatched. The CDR3 is made up of 14 amino acids.

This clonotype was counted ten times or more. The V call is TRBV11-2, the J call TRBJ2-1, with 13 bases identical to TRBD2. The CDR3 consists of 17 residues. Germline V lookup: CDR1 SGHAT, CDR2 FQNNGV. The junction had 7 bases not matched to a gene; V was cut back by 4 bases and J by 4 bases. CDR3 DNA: TGTGCCAGCAGCTCAACTAGCGGGAGGGCCGTGTACAATGAGCAGTTCTTC. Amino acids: CASSSTSGRAVYNEQFF.

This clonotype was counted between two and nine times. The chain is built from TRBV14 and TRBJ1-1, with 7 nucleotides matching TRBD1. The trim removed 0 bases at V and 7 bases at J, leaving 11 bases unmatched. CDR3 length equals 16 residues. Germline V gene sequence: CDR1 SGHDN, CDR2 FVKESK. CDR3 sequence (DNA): TGTGCCAGCAGCCAAGACGTCCGACAGGGAGGGTTTGAAGCTTTCTTT. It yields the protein CASSQDVRQGGFEAFF.

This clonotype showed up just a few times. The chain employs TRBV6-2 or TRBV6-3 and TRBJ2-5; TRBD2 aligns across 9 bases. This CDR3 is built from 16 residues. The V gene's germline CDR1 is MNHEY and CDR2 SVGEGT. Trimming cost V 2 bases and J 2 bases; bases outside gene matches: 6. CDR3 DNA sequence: TGTGCCAGCAGTTACCCTACTCTAGCGGGGCAAGAGACCCAGTACTTC. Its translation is CASSYPTLAGQETQYF.

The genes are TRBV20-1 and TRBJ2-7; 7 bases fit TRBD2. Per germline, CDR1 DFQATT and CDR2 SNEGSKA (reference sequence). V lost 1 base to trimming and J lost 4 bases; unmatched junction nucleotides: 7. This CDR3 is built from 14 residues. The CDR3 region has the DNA TGCAGTGCTAGAGGTGCGGGAGTGCAATACGAGCAGTACTTC. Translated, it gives CSARGAGVQYEQYF.

This CDR3 reads CASSEGADSTEAFF. CDR3 in DNA: TGTGCCAGCAGTGAAGGGGCTGATAGCACTGAAGCTTTCTTT. The chain couples TRBV2 to TRBJ1-1, with D unresolved. Deletions cut 1 base from V and 4 bases from J, with 10 bases between. Germline loops: CDR1 SNHLY, CDR2 FYNNEI. The CDR3 runs to 14 residues.

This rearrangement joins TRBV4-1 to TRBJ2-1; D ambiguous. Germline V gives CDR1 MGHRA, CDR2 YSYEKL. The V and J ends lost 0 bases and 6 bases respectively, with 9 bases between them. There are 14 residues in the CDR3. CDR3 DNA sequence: TGCGCCAGCAGCCAAGATGCAGTTGGCAATGAGCAGTTCTTC. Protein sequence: CASSQDAVGNEQFF.

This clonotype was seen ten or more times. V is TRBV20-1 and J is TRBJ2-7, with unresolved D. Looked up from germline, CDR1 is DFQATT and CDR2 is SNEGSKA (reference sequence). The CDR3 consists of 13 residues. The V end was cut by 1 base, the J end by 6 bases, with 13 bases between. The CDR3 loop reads CSARVPGTGEQYF. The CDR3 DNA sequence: TGCAGTGCTAGAGTACCGGGTACTGGCGAGCAGTACTTC.

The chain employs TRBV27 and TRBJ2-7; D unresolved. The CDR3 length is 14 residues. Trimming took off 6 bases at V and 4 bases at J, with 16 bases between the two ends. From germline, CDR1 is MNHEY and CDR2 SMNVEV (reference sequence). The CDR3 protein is CASSPGLKRYEQYF. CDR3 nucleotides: TGTGCCAGCAGCCCCGGCTTGAAACGGTACGAGCAGTACTTC.

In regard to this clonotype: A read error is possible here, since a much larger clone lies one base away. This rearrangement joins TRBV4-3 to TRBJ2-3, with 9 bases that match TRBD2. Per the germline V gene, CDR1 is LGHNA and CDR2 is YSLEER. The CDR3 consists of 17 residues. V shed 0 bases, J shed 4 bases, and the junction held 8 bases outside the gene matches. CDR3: CASSQERAGGRADTQYF. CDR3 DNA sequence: TGCGCCAGCAGCCAAGAGAGAGCGGGGGGCCGGGCAGATACGCAGTATTTT.

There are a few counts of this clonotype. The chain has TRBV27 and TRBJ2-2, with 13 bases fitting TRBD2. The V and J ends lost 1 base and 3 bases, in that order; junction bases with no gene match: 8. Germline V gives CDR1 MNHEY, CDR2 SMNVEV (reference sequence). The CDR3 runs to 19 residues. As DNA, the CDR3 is TGTGCCAGCAGTTTATTCGGGACTAGCGGGACGGCCTACACCGGGGAGCTGTTTTTT. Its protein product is CASSLFGTSGTAYTGELFF.

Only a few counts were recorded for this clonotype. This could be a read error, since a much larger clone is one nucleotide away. The CDR3 nucleotides are TGCGCCAACAGCCCTGCTGCGACAGGGTTTCCTTACGAGCAGTACTTC. This sequence encodes CANSPAATGFPYEQYF. The chain has TRBV5-1 and TRBJ2-7; 7 positions agree with TRBD1. Germline V gene lookup returns CDR1 SGHRS and CDR2 YFSETQ. This CDR3 region has 16 residues.

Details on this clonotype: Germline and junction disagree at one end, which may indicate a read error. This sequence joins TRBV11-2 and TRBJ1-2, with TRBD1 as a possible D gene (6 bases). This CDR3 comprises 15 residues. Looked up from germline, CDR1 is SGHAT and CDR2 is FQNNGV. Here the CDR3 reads CASSLQPGALYVYTF. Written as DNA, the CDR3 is TGTGCCAGCAGCCTACAGCCGGGGGCACTCTATGTCTACACCTTC.

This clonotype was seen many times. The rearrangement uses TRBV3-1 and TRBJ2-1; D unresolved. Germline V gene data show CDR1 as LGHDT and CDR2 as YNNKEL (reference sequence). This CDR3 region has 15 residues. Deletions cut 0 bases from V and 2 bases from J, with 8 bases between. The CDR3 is CASSQEAGTYNEQFF. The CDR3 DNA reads TGTGCCAGCAGCCAAGAGGCAGGTACCTACAATGAGCAGTTCTTC.

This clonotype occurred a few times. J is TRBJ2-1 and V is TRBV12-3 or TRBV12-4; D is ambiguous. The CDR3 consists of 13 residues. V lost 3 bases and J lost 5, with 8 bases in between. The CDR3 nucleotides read TGTGCCAGCAGTTTTTCATCAAACAATGAGCAGTTCTTC. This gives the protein CASSFSSNNEQFF.

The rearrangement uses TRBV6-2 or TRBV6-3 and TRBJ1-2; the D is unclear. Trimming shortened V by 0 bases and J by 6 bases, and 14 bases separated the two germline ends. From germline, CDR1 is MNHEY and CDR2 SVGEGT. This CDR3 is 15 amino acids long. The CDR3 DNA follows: TGTGCCAGCAGTTACTCGTTGGAGGCGGGCGATGGCTACACCTTC. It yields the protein CASSYSLEAGDGYTF.

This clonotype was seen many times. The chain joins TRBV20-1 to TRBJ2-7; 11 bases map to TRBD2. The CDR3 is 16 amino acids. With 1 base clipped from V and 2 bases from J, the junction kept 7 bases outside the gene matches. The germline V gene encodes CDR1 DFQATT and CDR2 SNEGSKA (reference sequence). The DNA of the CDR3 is TGCAGTGCTAGAGGGGTAGCGGGAGGGGCGACCTACGAGCAGTACTTC. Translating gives CSARGVAGGATYEQYF.